The 15 T cell receptor beta chains presented below share a single source sample, sequenced in a study of cytomegalovirus exposure and HLA in healthy donors. The PCR made use of 60 Vbeta and 13 Jbeta primers. Sequenced by immunoSEQ multiplex PCR; TCRdb stores in-frame clones only, minus some. The repertoire consists of some 140,000 clones, with roughly 80% occurring once and the leading ten covering 2.5% to 3.5%. The sequencing sample was made of PBMCs. The receptor set was obtained from a man aged 40-50 years in good health and CMV-seronegative.

This chain links TRBV14 with TRBJ2-7; possibly TRBD2 for D (6 bases). The CDR3 loop spans 14 amino acids. Germline values: CDR1 SGHDN, CDR2 FVKESK. Deletions cut 4 bases from V and 2 bases from J, with 12 bases between. The CDR3 DNA is TGTGCCAGCAGCCCAGCGGGTTGGGCCTACGAGCAGTACTTC. This sequence encodes CASSPAGWAYEQYF.

This clone was observed a few times. This CDR3 reads CASSIDPQRGPGTGGFNSPLHF. For the CDR3, the DNA is TGTGCCAGTAGTATAGATCCACAGAGGGGCCCCGGGACAGGGGGCTTTAATTCACCCCTCCACTTT. The chain links TRBV19 to TRBJ1-6; 12 bases line up with TRBD1. Germline V gene data show CDR1 as LNHDA and CDR2 as SQIVND (reference sequence). The CDR3 contains 22 residues. Germline trimming cut 0 bases from V and 6 bases from J; bases unmatched to any gene: 18.

This clone was picked up one time. The V and J genes are TRBV29-1 and TRBJ2-1; perhaps TRBD2 as D (6 bases). Germline V gene data show CDR1 as SQVTM and CDR2 as ANQGSEA. Trimming stripped 7 bases from V and 2 bases from J, with 15 bases between. The CDR3 runs to 14 residues. The CDR3 sequence: CSAASGLAYNEQFF. CDR3 bases: TGCAGCGCGGCGAGCGGGCTGGCCTACAATGAGCAGTTCTTC.

The V call is TRBV19, the J call TRBJ1-5, with D tentatively TRBD1 (5 bases). Trimming removed 0 bases at V and 5 bases at J, with 11 bases between. The CDR3 runs to 15 residues. CDR1 and CDR2 from the germline V gene are LNHDA and SQIVND (reference sequence). CDR3 nucleotides: TGTGCCAGTAGTATAGATCGGGGAGGGGATCAGCCCCAGCATTTT. This gives the protein CASSIDRGGDQPQHF.

This clone has more than one count but fewer than ten. The chain has TRBV2 and TRBJ2-5, with D tentatively TRBD2 (5 bases). This CDR3 comprises 13 residues. The V and J ends lost 6 bases and 1 base respectively, with 9 bases between them. Per the germline V gene, CDR1 is SNHLY and CDR2 is FYNNEI. CDR3 coding DNA: TGTGCCAGCAGACGGGGTCGCCAAGAGACCCAGTACTTC. It codes for CASRRGRQETQYF.

The chain carries TRBV4-3 and TRBJ2-3; D is perhaps TRBD2 (6 bases). V was trimmed by 2 bases and J by 0 bases, leaving 9 bases between them. Germline assignment: CDR1 LGHNA and CDR2 YSLEER. The CDR3 contains 15 residues. CDR3 coding DNA: TGCGCCAGCAGCCAACTAGCGATTAGCACAGATACGCAGTATTTT. It codes for CASSQLAISTDTQYF.

The rearrangement links TRBV7-8 to TRBJ2-3; 14 bases fit TRBD2. CDR3 size: 17 residues. V lost 3 bases to trimming and J lost 6 bases; unmatched junction nucleotides: 8. Per the germline V gene, CDR1 is SGHVS and CDR2 is FQNEAQ. CDR3 region: CASSFYPGLAGVDTQYF. The CDR3 DNA reads TGTGCCAGCAGCTTCTACCCGGGACTAGCGGGAGTGGATACGCAGTATTTT.

V gene TRBV19 combines with J gene TRBJ1-2, with D perhaps matching TRBD1 (6 bases). The CDR3 runs to 11 residues. The V end lost 10 bases, the J end lost 8 bases, and 14 bases lay between the germline ends. Germline CDR1 reads LNHDA; CDR2 reads SQIVND (reference sequence). The CDR3 reads CATVQGGGYTF. DNA of the CDR3: TGTGCCACCGTACAGGGCGGCGGCTACACCTTC. Complete variable domain (other parts from reference TRBV19 and TRBJ1-2): DGGITQSPKYLFRKEGQNVTLSCEQNLNHDAMYWYRQDPGQGLRLIYYSQIVNDFQKGDIAEGYSVSREKKESFPLTVTSAQKNPTAFYLCATVQGGGYTFGSGTRLTVV.

This chain connects TRBV7-9 to TRBJ1-1, with D tentatively TRBD1 (5 bases). CDR1 SEHNR and CDR2 FQNEAQ come from the germline V gene (reference sequence). V lost 5 bases and J 0 bases, leaving 16 bases between the germline ends. This CDR3 contains 16 residues. CDR3 sequence reads: CASSQAGVGLNTEAFF. CDR3 DNA sequence: TGTGCCAGCAGCCAGGCGGGGGTGGGTCTGAACACTGAAGCTTTCTTT.

The rearrangement links TRBV4-3 to TRBJ2-1, with 15 positions matching TRBD2. CDR3 length: 17 amino acids. V lost 1 base, J lost 8 bases, and 6 bases stayed unmatched. The V gene's germline CDR1 is LGHNA and CDR2 YSLEER. CDR3 sequence: CASSQVRTSGGAHEQFF. The CDR3 bases are TGCGCCAGCAGCCAAGTGAGGACTAGCGGGGGGGCCCATGAGCAGTTCTTC.

V gene TRBV7-9 combines with J gene TRBJ1-1; no clear D. V was pared by 5 bases and J by 1 base, with 5 bases between. CDR3 length: 12 residues. Germline V gene sequence: CDR1 SEHNR, CDR2 FQNEAQ (reference sequence). Here the CDR3 reads CASSRENTEAFF. The CDR3 DNA reads TGTGCCAGCAGCCGCGAGAACACTGAAGCTTTCTTT.

The CDR3: CASSQERQGWGTEAFF. The CDR3 DNA is TGTGCCAGCAGCCAAGAAAGACAGGGGTGGGGAACTGAAGCTTTCTTT. The rearrangement joins TRBV4-2 to TRBJ1-1, with TRBD1 identical over 8 bases. The V gene's germline CDR1 is LGHNA and CDR2 YNFKEQ. J lost 5 bases, V lost 0 bases, and 8 bases had no gene match. This CDR3 is built from 16 residues.

The chain uses TRBV23-1 and TRBJ1-2; D may be TRBD1 (5 bases). TRBV23-1 is an ORF; its function is uncertain. This CDR3 spans 13 amino acids. The V end lost 7 bases, the J end lost 4 bases, and 13 bases lay between the germline ends. The CDR3 loop reads CASTGHEAYGYTF. CDR3 in DNA: TGCGCCAGCACCGGACACGAAGCCTATGGCTACACCTTC.

The chain combines TRBV5-1 with TRBJ2-1; TRBD2 might be the D (6 bases). The CDR3 covers 15 residues. Germline V gives CDR1 SGHRS, CDR2 YFSETQ. V gave up 0 bases and J gave up 6 bases, with 13 bases separating them. The CDR3 region is CASSLGGRGINEQFF. The CDR3 region has the DNA TGCGCCAGCAGCTTGGGAGGTCGGGGGATCAATGAGCAGTTCTTC.

This clone came up a few times. The rearrangement links TRBV6-5 to TRBJ2-7; 8 nucleotides match TRBD1. The CDR3 is made up of 13 amino acids. Germline assignment: CDR1 MNHEY and CDR2 SVGAGI. V shed 6 bases and J 0 bases; nucleotides not matched to a gene: 1. The CDR3 coding sequence is TGTGCCAGCAGCGGACAGGGCTCCTACGAGCAGTACTTC. The encoded protein is CASSGQGSYEQYF.